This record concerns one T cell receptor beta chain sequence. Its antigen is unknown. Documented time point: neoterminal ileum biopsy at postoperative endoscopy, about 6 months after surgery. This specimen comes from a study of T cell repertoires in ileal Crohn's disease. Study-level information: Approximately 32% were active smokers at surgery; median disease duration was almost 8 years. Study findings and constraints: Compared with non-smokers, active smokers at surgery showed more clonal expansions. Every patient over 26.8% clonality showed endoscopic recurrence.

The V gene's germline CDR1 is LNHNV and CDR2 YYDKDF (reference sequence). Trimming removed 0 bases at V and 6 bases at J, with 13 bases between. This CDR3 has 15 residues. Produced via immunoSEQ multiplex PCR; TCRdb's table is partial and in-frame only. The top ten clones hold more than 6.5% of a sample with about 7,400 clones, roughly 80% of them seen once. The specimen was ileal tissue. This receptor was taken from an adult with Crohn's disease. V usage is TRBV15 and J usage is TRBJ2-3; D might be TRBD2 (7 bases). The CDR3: CATSRDPGGVDTQYF. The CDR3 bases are TGTGCCACCAGCAGAGATCCGGGGGGCGTGGATACGCAGTATTTT. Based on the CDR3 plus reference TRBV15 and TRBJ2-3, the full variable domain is DAMVIQNPRYQVTQFGKPVTLSCSQTLNHNVMYWYQQKSSQAPKLLFHYYDKDFNNEADTPDNFQSRRPNTSFCFLDIRSPGLGDTAMYLCATSRDPGGVDTQYFGPGTRLTVL.